This TCR beta chain was captured in a study of shared clonotypes between healthy human individuals. Germline V gene lookup returns CDR1 MNHNS and CDR2 SASEGT. Trimming left V 3 bases short and J 4 bases short, with 15 bases between. The CDR3 is 16 amino acids. Profiling relied on immunoSEQ multiplex PCR, and the TCRdb table lists in-frame clones only, not all of them. This sample has over a million clones; roughly 96% occur once, and the top ten carry 0.95% to 1.5%. This TCR derives from a man between 25 and 39 years old in good health. The rearrangement uses TRBV6-1 and TRBJ1-4; D remains unclear. Specimen: naive CD4+ T cells sorted from blood. As for subset: CD45RA+ positively selected. The CDR3 DNA is TGTGCCAGCAGTGACAGACCCGGCTGGCGTAATGAAAAACTGTTTTTT. It codes for CASSDRPGWRNEKLFF.